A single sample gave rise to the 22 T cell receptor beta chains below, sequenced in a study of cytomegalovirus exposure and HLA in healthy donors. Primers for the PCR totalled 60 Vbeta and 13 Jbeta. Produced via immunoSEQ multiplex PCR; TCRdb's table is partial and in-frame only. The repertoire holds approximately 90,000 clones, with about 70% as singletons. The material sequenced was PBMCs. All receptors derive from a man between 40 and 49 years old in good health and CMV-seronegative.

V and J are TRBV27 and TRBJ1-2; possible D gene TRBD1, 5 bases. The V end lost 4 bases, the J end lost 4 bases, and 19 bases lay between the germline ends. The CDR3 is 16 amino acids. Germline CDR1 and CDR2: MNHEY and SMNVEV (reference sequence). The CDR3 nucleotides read TGTGCCAGCAGTTGGGGGGGACGGAGCGGGACCTATGGCTACACCTTC. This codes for CASSWGGRSGTYGYTF.

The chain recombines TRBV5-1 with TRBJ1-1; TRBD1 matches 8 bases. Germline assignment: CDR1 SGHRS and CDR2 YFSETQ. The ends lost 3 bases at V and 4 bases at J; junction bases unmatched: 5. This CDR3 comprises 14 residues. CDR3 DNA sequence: TGCGCCAGCAGCTCGGACAGGGTAGGCACTGAAGCTTTCTTT. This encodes CASSSDRVGTEAFF. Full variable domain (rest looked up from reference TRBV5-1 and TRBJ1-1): KAGVTQTPRYLIKTRGQQVTLSCSPISGHRSVSWYQQTPGQGLQFLFEYFSETQRNKGNFPGRFSGRQFSNSRSEMNVSTLELGDSALYLCASSSDRVGTEAFFGQGTRLTVV.

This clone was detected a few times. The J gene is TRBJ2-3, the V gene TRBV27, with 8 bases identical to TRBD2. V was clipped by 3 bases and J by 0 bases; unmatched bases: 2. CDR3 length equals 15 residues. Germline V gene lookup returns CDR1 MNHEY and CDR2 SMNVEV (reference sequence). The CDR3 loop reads CASSFSSGSTDTQYF. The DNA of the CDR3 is TGTGCCAGCAGTTTTTCTAGCGGGAGCACAGATACGCAGTATTTT.

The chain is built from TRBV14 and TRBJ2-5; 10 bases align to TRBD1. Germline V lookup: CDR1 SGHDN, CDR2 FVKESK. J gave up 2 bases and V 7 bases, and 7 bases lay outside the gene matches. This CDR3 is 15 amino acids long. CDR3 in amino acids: CASKRDRGRQETQYF. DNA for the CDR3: TGTGCCAGCAAGAGAGACAGGGGGCGGCAAGAGACCCAGTACTTC.

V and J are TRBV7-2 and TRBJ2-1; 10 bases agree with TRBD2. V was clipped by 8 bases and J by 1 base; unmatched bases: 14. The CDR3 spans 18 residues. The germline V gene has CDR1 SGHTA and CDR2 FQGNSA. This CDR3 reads CASRKRGGIAASYNEQFF. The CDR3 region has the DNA TGTGCCAGCCGGAAGCGGGGGGGAATCGCAGCGTCCTACAATGAGCAGTTCTTC.

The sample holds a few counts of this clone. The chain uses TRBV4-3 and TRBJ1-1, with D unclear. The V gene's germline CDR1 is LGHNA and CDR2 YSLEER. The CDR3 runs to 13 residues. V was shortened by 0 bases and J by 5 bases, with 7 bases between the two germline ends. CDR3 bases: TGCGCCAGCAGCCAAGATTGGAGGACTGAAGCTTTCTTT. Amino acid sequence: CASSQDWRTEAFF.

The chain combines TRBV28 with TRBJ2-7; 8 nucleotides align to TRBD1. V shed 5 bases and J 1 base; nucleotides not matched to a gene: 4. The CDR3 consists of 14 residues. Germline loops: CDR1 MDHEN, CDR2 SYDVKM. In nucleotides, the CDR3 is TGTGCCAGCAGTCGACAGGGGCTATCCTACGAGCAGTACTTC. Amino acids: CASSRQGLSYEQYF.

This CDR3 reads CASSLPQGPGELFF. For the CDR3, the DNA is TGTGCCAGCAGCCTTCCCCAGGGTCCCGGGGAGCTGTTTTTT. The V and J genes are TRBV5-6 and TRBJ2-2; D perhaps matches TRBD1 (5 bases). V gave up 4 bases and J gave up 6 bases, with 13 bases separating them. CDR1 and CDR2 (germline): SGHDT, YYEEEE. CDR3 length: 14 residues.

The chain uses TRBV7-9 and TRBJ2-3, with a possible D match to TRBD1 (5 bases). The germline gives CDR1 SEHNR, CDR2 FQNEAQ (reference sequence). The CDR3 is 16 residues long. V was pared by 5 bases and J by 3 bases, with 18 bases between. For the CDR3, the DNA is TGTGCCAGCAGCCTAAGGGGCCGTTCCAATACAGATACGCAGTATTTT. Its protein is CASSLRGRSNTDTQYF.

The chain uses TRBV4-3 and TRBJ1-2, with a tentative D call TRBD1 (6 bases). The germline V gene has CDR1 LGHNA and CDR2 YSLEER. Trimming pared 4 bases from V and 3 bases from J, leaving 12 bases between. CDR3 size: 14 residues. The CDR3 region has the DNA TGCGCCAGCAGCCGCGCCGAGGGGGACTATGGCTACACCTTC. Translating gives CASSRAEGDYGYTF.

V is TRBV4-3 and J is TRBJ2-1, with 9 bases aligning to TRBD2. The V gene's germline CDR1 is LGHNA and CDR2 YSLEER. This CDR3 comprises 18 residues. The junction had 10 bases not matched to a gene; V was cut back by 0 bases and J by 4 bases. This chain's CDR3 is CASSQDNVLAGTYNEQFF. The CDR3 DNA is TGCGCCAGCAGCCAAGATAATGTGCTAGCGGGGACATACAATGAGCAGTTCTTC.

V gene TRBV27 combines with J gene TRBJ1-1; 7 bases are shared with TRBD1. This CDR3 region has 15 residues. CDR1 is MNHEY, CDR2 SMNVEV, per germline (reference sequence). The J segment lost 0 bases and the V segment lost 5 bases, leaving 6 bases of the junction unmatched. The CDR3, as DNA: TGTGCCAGCAGTGGCCGACAGGGCATGAACACTGAAGCTTTCTTT. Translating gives CASSGRQGMNTEAFF.

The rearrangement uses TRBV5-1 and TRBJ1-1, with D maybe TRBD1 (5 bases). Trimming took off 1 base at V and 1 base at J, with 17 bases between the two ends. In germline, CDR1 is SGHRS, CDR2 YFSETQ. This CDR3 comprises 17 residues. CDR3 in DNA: TGCGCCAGCAGCTTGATAGGGGCGATCAATAGGAACACTGAAGCTTTCTTT. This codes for CASSLIGAINRNTEAFF. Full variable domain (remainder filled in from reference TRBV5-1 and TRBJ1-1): KAGVTQTPRYLIKTRGQQVTLSCSPISGHRSVSWYQQTPGQGLQFLFEYFSETQRNKGNFPGRFSGRQFSNSRSEMNVSTLELGDSALYLCASSLIGAINRNTEAFFGQGTRLTVV.

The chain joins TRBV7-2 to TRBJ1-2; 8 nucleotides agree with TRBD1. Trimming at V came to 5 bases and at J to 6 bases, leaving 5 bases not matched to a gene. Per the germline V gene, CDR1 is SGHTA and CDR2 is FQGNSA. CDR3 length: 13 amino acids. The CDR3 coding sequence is TGTGCCAGCAGCCTACAGGGGGTTGATGGCTACACCTTC. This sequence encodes CASSLQGVDGYTF.

CDR3 protein: CASSLSVKSEAFF. CDR3 DNA sequence: TGTGCCAGCAGCCTTTCAGTTAAGTCTGAAGCTTTCTTT. The J gene is TRBJ1-1, the V gene TRBV16; no reliable D call. Germline V gene sequence: CDR1 KGHSY, CDR2 FQNENV. The CDR3 consists of 13 residues. V lost 4 bases and J lost 6, with 12 bases in between.

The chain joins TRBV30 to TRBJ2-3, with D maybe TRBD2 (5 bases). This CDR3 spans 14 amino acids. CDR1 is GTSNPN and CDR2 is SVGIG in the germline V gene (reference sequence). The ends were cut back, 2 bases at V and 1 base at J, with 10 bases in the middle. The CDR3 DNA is TGTGCCTGGAGTAGAGGTAGCGGCACAGATACGCAGTATTTT. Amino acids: CAWSRGSGTDTQYF.

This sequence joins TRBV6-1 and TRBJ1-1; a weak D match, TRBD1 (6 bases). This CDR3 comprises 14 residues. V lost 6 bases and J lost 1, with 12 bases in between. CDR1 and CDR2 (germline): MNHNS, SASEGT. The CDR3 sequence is CASRTGFWNTEAFF. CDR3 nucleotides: TGTGCCAGCAGAACAGGGTTTTGGAACACTGAAGCTTTCTTT.

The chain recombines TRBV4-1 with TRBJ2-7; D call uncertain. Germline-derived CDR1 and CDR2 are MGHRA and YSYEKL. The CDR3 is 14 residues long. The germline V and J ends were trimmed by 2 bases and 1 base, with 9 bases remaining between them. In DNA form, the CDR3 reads TGCGCCAGCAGCCAAAAACAATATTCCTACGAGCAGTACTTC. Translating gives CASSQKQYSYEQYF.

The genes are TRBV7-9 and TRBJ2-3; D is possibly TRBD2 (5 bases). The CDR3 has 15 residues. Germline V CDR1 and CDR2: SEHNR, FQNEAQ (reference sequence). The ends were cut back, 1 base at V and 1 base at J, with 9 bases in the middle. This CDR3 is CASSLGSGGTDTQYF. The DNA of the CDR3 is TGTGCCAGCAGCTTAGGATCCGGGGGCACAGATACGCAGTATTTT.

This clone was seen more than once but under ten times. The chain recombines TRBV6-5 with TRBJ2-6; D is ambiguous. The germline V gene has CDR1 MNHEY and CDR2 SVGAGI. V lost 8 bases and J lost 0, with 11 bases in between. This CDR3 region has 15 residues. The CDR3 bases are TGTGCCAGCTCCATCGCGGACTCTGGGGCCAACGTCCTGACTTTC. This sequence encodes CASSIADSGANVLTF.

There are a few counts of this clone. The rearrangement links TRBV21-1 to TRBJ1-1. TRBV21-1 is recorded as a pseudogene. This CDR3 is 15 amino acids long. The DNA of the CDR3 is TGTGCCAGCAGCAAAGGAAAGACTTTGGGCACTGAAGCTTTCTTT. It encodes CASSKGKTLGTEAFF.

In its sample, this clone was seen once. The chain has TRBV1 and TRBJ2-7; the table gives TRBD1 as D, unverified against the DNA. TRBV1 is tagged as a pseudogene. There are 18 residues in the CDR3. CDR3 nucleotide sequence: TGCACCAGCAGCCAAGATAAACAATCGGACAGGGGGGTCCACGAGCAGTACTTC. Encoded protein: CTSSQDKQSDRGVHEQYF.